The clone carrying this TCR beta chain occurred a few times. The antigen remains undetermined. Every bit of the isolated RNA underwent reverse transcription, so sequencing read expressed TCRB transcripts. Only in-frame clones appear in the TCRdb table, and some are missing; sequencing was by immunoSEQ multiplex PCR. Of 680,000 or so clones in the sample, roughly 13% were seen once. This specimen comes from a study of beta chain features in type 1 diabetes. Study results and caveats: Moderate yet significant TCRB CDR3 shortening was seen in Type 1 diabetes patients in all four CD4+ subsets. Any HLA type influence on TCRB rearrangement was left unresolved here.

Stem cell-like memory, regulatory, central memory and naive CD4+ cells were sorted via CD45RO/CCR7/CD25/CD127/CD95/CD27. The sequenced sample was naive CD4+ T cells from blood. This clonotype originated in a man younger than 35 with type 1 diabetes.

The DNA of the CDR3 is TGTGCCAGCAGTCAACCAACCGGGACAGGGGGTAGCATGAACACTGAAGCTTTCTTT. Amino acids: CASSQPTGTGGSMNTEAFF. The J gene is TRBJ1-1, the V gene TRBV28, with 11 bases identical to TRBD1. Germline assignment: CDR1 MDHEN and CDR2 SYDVKM. V was pared by 5 bases and J by 0 bases, with 14 bases of the junction left unmatched. The CDR3 runs 19 residues. The complete variable domain, with remaining parts taken from reference TRBV28 and TRBJ1-1, reads DVKVTQSSRYLVKRTGEKVFLECVQDMDHENMFWYRQDPGLGLRLIYFSYDVKMKEKGDIPEGYSVSREKKERFSLILESASTNQTSMYLCASSQPTGTGGSMNTEAFFGQGTRLTVV.